Many counts were recorded for the clone carrying this T cell receptor (beta chain). Antigen unknown. This specimen belongs to a study of regulatory T cells in long-lasting Graves disease. Study-level information: Graves' patients, diagnosed recently, had received antithyroid drugs under 3 months.

Construction of TCR beta libraries relied on iRepertoire HTBI primers and on Arm-PCR targeting CDR3 regions. TCRdb ran MiXCR on the multiplex PCR reads and lists one entry per CDR3 protein. The repertoire holds about 320,000 distinct CDR3 sequences, with approximately 20% as singletons. Trimming left V 1 base short and J 8 bases short, with 18 bases between. The CDR3 has 16 residues. The germline CDR1 and CDR2 sequences are SGHNT and YENEEA. Regarding the study as a whole: Among samples with persistent disease, TRBV28, TRBJ1-2 and TRBJ2-5 were favored.

Time point noted: newly diagnosed GD, antithyroid drugs for less than 3 months. The TCR library was prepared using RNA isolated from PBMCs. This TCR was sampled from a female donor with Graves disease. This chain uses TRBV11-3 with TRBJ2-1, with D possibly TRBD2 on 6 matching bases. The sequencing here drew on peripheral blood mononuclear cells (PBMCs), taken at new diagnosis, from a patient treated with antithyroid drugs. In DNA, the CDR3 is TGTGCCAGCAGCTTAGTGGCGGGACTCGCTGTCCATGAGCAGTTCTTC. Residues: CASSLVAGLAVHEQFF.